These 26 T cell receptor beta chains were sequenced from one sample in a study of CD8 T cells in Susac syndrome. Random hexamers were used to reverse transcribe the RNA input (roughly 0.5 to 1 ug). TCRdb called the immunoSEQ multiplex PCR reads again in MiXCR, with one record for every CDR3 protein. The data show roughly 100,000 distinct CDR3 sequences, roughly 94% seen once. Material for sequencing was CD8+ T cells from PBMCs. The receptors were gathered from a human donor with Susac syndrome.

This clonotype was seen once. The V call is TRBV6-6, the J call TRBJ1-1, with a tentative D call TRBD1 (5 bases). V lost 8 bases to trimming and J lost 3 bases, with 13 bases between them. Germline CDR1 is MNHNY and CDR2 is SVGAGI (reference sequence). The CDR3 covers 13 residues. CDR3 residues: CASQDQGYTEAFF. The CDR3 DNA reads TGTGCCAGCCAGGACCAGGGATACACTGAAGCTTTCTTT.

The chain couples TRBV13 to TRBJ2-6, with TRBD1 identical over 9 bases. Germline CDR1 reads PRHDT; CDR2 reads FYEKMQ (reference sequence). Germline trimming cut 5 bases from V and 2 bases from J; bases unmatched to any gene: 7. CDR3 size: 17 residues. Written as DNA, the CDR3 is TGTGCCAGCAGCCTATGGACAGGGGACACTGGGGCCAACGTCCTGACTTTC. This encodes CASSLWTGDTGANVLTF.

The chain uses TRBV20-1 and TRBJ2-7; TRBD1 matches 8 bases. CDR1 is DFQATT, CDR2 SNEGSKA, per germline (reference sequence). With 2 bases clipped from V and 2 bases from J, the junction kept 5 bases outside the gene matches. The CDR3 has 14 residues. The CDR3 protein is CSARSGQGAYEQYF. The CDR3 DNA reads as TGCAGTGCTAGATCCGGACAGGGCGCCTACGAGCAGTACTTC.

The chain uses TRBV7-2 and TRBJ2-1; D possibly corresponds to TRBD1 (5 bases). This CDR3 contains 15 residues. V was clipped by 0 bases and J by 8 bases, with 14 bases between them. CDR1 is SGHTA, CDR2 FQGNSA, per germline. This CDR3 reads CASSLAQALKYEQFF. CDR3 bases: TGTGCCAGCAGCTTAGCACAGGCCCTCAAATATGAGCAGTTCTTC.

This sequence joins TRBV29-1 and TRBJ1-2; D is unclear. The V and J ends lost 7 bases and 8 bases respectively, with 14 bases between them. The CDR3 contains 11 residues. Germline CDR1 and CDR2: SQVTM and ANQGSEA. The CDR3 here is CSARAGYGYTF. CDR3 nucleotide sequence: TGCAGCGCCCGAGCTGGGTACGGCTACACCTTC.

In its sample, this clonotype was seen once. DNA for the CDR3: TGTGCCAGCATTACTCGGGGGGGCACAGATACGCAGTATTTT. Encoded protein: CASITRGGTDTQYF. The chain couples TRBV13 to TRBJ2-3, with 7 bases matching TRBD2. Trimming took 7 bases from V and 1 from J; bases not matched to a gene: 5. The CDR3 has 14 residues. Germline V gene lookup returns CDR1 PRHDT and CDR2 FYEKMQ (reference sequence).

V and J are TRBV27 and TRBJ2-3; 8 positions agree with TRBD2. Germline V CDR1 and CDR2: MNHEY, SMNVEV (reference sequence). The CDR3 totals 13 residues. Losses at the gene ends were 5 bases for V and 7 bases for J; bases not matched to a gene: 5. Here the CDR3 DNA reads TGTGCCAGCAGTCCATTAGCGGGGAATACGCAGTATTTT. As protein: CASSPLAGNTQYF.

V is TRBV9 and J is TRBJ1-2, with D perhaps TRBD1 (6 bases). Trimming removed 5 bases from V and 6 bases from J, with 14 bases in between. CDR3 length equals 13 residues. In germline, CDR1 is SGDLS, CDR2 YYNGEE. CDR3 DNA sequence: TGTGCCAGCAGTAACAGGGTACGGGATGGCTACACCTTC. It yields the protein CASSNRVRDGYTF.

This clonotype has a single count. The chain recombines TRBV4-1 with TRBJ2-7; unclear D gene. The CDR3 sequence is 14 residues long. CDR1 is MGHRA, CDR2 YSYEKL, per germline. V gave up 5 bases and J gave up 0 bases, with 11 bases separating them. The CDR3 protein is CASSARHGSYEQYF. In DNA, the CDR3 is TGCGCCAGCAGCGCTAGGCACGGCTCCTACGAGCAGTACTTC.

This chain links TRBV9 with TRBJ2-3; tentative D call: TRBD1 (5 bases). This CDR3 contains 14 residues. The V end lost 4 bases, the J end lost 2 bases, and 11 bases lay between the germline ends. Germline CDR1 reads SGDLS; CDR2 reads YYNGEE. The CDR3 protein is CASSPTVFTDTQYF. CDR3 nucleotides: TGTGCCAGCAGCCCGACAGTATTCACAGATACGCAGTATTTT. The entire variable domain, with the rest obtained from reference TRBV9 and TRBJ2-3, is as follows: DSGVTQTPKHLITATGQRVTLRCSPRSGDLSVYWYQQSLDQGLQFLIQYYNGEERAKGNILERFSAQQFPDLHSELNLSSLELGDSALYFCASSPTVFTDTQYFGPGTRLTVL.

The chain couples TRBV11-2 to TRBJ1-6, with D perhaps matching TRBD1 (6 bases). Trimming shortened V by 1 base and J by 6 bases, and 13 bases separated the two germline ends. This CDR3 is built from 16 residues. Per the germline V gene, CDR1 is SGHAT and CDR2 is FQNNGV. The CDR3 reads CASSLAGGRLNSPLHF. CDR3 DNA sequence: TGTGCCAGCAGCTTAGCGGGGGGGCGCCTTAATTCACCCCTCCACTTT.

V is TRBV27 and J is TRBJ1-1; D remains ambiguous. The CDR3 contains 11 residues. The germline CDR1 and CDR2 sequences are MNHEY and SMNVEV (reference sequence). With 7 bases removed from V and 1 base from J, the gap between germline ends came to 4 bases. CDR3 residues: CASITNTEAFF. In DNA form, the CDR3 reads TGTGCCAGCATCACGAACACTGAAGCTTTCTTT.

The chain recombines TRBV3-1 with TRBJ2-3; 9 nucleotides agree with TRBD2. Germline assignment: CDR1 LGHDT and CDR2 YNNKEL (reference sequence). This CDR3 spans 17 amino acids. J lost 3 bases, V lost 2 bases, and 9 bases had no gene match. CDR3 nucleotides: TGTGCCAGCAGCCAACCCCGGCTAGCGGGGATTACAGATACGCAGTATTTT. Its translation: CASSQPRLAGITDTQYF.

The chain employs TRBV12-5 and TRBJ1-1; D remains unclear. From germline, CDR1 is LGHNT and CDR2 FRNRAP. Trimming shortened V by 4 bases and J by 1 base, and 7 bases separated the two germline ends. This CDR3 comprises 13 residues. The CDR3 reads CASGSGPNTEAFF. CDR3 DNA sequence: TGTGCTAGTGGTTCCGGACCGAACACTGAAGCTTTCTTT.

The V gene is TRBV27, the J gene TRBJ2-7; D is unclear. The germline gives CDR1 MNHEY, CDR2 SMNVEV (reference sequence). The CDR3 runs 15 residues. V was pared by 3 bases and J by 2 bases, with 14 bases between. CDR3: CASSLYPPDTYEQYF. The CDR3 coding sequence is TGTGCCAGCAGTTTGTACCCCCCAGATACCTACGAGCAGTACTTC.

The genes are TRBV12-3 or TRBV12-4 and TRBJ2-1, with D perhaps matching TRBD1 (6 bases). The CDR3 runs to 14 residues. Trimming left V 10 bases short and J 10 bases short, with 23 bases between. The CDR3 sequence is CATRVGGGRLEQFF. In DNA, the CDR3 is TGTGCCACCCGAGTAGGGGGTGGCCGACTGGAGCAGTTCTTC.

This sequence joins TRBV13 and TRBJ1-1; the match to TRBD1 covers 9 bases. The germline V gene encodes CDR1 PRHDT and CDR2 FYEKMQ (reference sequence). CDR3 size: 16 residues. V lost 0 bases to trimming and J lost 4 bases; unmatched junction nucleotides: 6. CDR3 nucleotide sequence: TGTGCCAGCAGCTTAGGCCGGCGACAGGGGGGCACTGAAGCTTTCTTT. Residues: CASSLGRRQGGTEAFF.

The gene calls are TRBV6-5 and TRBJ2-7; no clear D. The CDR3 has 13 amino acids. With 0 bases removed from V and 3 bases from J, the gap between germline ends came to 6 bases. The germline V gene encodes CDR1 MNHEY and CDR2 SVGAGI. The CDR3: CASSYSVYYEQYF. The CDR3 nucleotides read TGTGCCAGCAGTTACTCCGTTTACTACGAGCAGTACTTC.

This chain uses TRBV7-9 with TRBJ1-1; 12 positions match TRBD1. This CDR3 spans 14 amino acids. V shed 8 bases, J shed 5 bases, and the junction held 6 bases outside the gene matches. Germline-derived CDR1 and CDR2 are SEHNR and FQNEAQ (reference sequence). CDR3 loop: CASVPGQGATEAFF. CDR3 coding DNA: TGTGCCAGCGTACCGGGACAGGGGGCGACTGAAGCTTTCTTT.

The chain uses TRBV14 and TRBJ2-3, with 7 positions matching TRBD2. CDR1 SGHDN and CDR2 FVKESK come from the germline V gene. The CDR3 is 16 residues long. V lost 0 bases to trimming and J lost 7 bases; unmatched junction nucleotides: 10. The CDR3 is CASSQDWLAELNTQYF. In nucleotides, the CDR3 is TGTGCCAGCAGCCAAGATTGGCTAGCGGAACTAAATACGCAGTATTTT.

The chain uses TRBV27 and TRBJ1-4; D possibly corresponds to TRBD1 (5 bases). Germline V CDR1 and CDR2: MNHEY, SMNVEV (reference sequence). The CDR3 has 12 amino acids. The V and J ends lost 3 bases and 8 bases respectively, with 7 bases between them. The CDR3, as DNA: TGTGCCAGCAGTTTTGCAGGGGAAAAACTGTTTTTT. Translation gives CASSFAGEKLFF. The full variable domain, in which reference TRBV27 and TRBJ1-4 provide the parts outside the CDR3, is EAQVTQNPRYLITVTGKKLTVTCSQNMNHEYMSWYRQDPGLGLRQIYYSMNVEVTDKGDVPEGYKVSRKEKRNFPLILESPSPNQTSLYFCASSFAGEKLFFGSGTQLSVL.

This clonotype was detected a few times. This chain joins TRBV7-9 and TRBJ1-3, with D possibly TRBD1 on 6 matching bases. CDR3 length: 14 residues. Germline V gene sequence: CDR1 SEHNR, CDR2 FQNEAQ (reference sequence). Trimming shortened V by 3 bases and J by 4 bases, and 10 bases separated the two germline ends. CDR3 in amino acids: CASSLDRGGNTIYF. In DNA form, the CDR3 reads TGTGCCAGCAGCTTGGACAGAGGAGGAAACACCATATATTTT.

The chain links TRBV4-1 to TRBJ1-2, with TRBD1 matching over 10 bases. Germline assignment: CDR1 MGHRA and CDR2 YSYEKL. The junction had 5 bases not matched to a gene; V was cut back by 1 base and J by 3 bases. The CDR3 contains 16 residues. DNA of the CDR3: TGCGCCAGCAGCCAAGCGCCGGGACAGGGGTACTATGGCTACACCTTC. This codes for CASSQAPGQGYYGYTF.

CDR3 bases: TGTGCCAGCAGTGTGGGGGGGCAGGATTCACCCCTCCACTTT. Its translation: CASSVGGQDSPLHF. V usage is TRBV2 and J usage is TRBJ1-6; tentative D call: TRBD1 (6 bases). The V gene's germline CDR1 is SNHLY and CDR2 FYNNEI. V shed 4 bases and J shed 8 bases, with 12 bases lying between them. This CDR3 has 14 amino acids.

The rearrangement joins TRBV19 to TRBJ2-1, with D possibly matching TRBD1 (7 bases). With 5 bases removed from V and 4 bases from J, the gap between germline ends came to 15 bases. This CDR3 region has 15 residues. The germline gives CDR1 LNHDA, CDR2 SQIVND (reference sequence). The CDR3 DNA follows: TGTGCCAGTAGTGTGGCGTCAGGGGGGTACAATGAGCAGTTCTTC. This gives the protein CASSVASGGYNEQFF.

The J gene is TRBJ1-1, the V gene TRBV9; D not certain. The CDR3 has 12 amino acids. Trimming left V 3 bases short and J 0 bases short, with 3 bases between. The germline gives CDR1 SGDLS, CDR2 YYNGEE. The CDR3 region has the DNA TGTGCCAGCAGCGCTCTGAACACTGAAGCTTTCTTT. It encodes CASSALNTEAFF.